This passage covers 27 T cell receptor beta chains from one sample sequenced in a study of T cell clonotyping in hematopoietic cell transplantation (dated by TCRdb to about 2021). The library was built by means of the immunoSEQ multiplex PCR assay. In its TCRdb copy, this immuneACCESS table keeps in-frame sequences only and misses some clones. Where compared with another copy, unresolved V genes explain less than half of these, and the others have no known cause. Across this sample there are about 17,000 clones, with about 93% seen only once. Jointly, the top ten make up over 4.5% of the sample. The material sequenced was peripheral blood mononuclear cells. The receptors stem from a man aged 35 to 55 in good health. Some clones in this sample may be carry-over from other donors' samples.

This clone was counted between two and nine times. CDR3 amino acids: CASSGGAQETQYF. The CDR3 nucleotides are TGTGCCAGCAGTGGAGGGGCCCAAGAGACCCAGTACTTC. The chain recombines TRBV6-1 with TRBJ2-5; D assignment may be TRBD1 or TRBD2 (5 bases each). The germline CDR1 and CDR2 sequences are MNHNS and SASEGT. V was clipped by 4 bases and J by 1 base, with 7 bases between them. This CDR3 comprises 13 residues.

The V and J genes are TRBV15 and TRBJ2-1; a weak D match, TRBD2 (6 bases). Trimming removed 5 bases from V and 11 bases from J, with 22 bases in between. The CDR3 totals 15 residues. Germline V gene lookup returns CDR1 LNHNV and CDR2 YYDKDF (reference sequence). CDR3 DNA: TGTGCCACCAGCGGACTCGGGACTCCCGCTACACAGCAGTTCTTC. Its protein product is CATSGLGTPATQQFF.

CDR3 sequence: CATASGALELEQYF. DNA of the CDR3: TGTGCCACCGCCTCAGGGGCTCTGGAACTCGAGCAGTACTTC. The rearrangement joins TRBV5-6 to TRBJ2-7; TRBD1 is a possible D gene (6 bases). The length of the CDR3 is 14 residues. V was pared by 9 bases and J by 6 bases, with 22 bases between. Germline CDR1 reads SGHDT; CDR2 reads YYEEEE.

This clone showed up just once. This chain links TRBV30 with TRBJ2-1; tentatively, D is TRBD1 (6 bases). The germline V gene has CDR1 GTSNPN and CDR2 SVGIG (reference sequence). V dropped 3 bases and J dropped 0 bases, with 15 bases sitting between them. This CDR3 has 16 residues. CDR3 sequence: CAWRQGHLSSYNEQFF. In DNA, the CDR3 is TGTGCCTGGAGACAGGGACACTTGAGCTCCTACAATGAGCAGTTCTTC.

The rearrangement uses TRBV30 and TRBJ2-3; 9 bases fit TRBD2. The CDR3 consists of 14 residues. Germline V gene sequence: CDR1 GTSNPN, CDR2 SVGIG (reference sequence). V gave up 4 bases and J gave up 4 bases; unmatched junction bases: 6. The CDR3 loop reads CAWNSGSSSDTQYF. For the CDR3, the DNA is TGTGCCTGGAATAGCGGGAGTAGCTCAGATACGCAGTATTTT.

A word on this clone: An end of the junction differs from the germline gene, which may be a read error. The rearrangement links TRBV7-8 to TRBJ1-4; D unclear. CDR1 and CDR2 (germline): SGHVS, FQNEAQ. This CDR3 comprises 17 residues. CDR3 in amino acids: CASSIARLRTTNEKLFF. The CDR3 nucleotides are TGTGCCAGCAGCATAGCCCGGCTCCGGACAACTAATGAAAAACTGTTTTTT.

The chain links TRBV5-6 to TRBJ1-2; D unresolved. Trimming shortened V by 1 base and J by 0 bases, and 7 bases separated the two germline ends. CDR1 SGHDT and CDR2 YYEEEE come from the germline V gene. This CDR3 has 14 residues. The CDR3 here is CASSLSSANYGYTF. DNA for the CDR3: TGTGCCAGCAGCTTGTCCAGCGCTAACTATGGCTACACCTTC.

The chain employs TRBV7-2 and TRBJ2-1; D unclear. The V end was cut by 1 base, the J end by 0 bases, with 4 bases between. There are 14 residues in the CDR3. Germline CDR1 is SGHTA and CDR2 is FQGNSA. The CDR3 nucleotides are TGTGCCAGCAGCTTAGAACCCTCCTACAATGAGCAGTTCTTC. Its protein product is CASSLEPSYNEQFF. The whole variable domain, filled in from reference TRBV7-2 and TRBJ2-1, reads GAGVSQSPSNKVTEKGKDVELRCDPISGHTALYWYRQSLGQGLEFLIYFQGNSAPDKSGLPSDRFSAERTGGSVSTLTIQRTQQEDSAVYLCASSLEPSYNEQFFGPGTRLTVL.

This chain uses TRBV28 with TRBJ1-4; possible D gene TRBD1, 5 bases. Per the germline V gene, CDR1 is MDHEN and CDR2 is SYDVKM. The CDR3 extends over 12 amino acids. V was cut by 2 bases and J by 11 bases, with 9 bases left in between. CDR3 region: CASSLMTAKLFF. The DNA for the CDR3 is TGTGCCAGCAGTTTAATGACAGCTAAACTGTTTTTT. The variable domain in full, with the rest retrieved from reference TRBV28 and TRBJ1-4, is DVKVTQSSRYLVKRTGEKVFLECVQDMDHENMFWYRQDPGLGLRLIYFSYDVKMKEKGDIPEGYSVSREKKERFSLILESASTNQTSMYLCASSLMTAKLFFGSGTQLSVL.

The chain combines TRBV2 with TRBJ1-1, with D maybe TRBD1 (6 bases). The CDR3 contains 15 residues. Germline-derived CDR1 and CDR2 are SNHLY and FYNNEI. Trimming stripped 4 bases from V and 0 bases from J, with 12 bases between. This CDR3 reads CASSVMGHMNTEAFF. In nucleotides, the CDR3 is TGTGCCAGCAGTGTTATGGGACACATGAACACTGAAGCTTTCTTT.

In its sample, this clone was seen once. This chain connects TRBV9 to TRBJ2-2, with a weak D call TRBD1 (6 bases). CDR3 length equals 15 residues. V was pared by 3 bases and J by 6 bases, with 15 bases between. Germline CDR1 is SGDLS and CDR2 is YYNGEE. The CDR3 region has the DNA TGTGCCAGCAGCGCCGGCAGGGGTTCGCCCGGGGAGCTGTTTTTT. This gives the protein CASSAGRGSPGELFF.

The V and J genes are TRBV28 and TRBJ2-3; 10 bases line up with TRBD2. The J segment lost 3 bases and the V segment lost 3 bases, leaving 3 bases of the junction unmatched. The CDR3 runs 15 residues. The germline V gene has CDR1 MDHEN and CDR2 SYDVKM. The CDR3 loop reads CASSLAGLATDTQYF. For the CDR3, the DNA is TGTGCCAGCAGTTTGGCGGGACTAGCGACAGATACGCAGTATTTT.

The CDR3 sequence: CASSKGLSGANVLTF. In DNA, the CDR3 is TGCGCCAGCAGCAAGGGGCTCTCTGGGGCCAACGTCCTGACTTTC. This chain connects TRBV4-3 to TRBJ2-6; tentative D call: TRBD1 (5 bases). The CDR3 is made up of 15 amino acids. V was cut by 5 bases and J by 0 bases, with 8 bases left in between. The germline V gene has CDR1 LGHNA and CDR2 YSLEER.

The chain joins TRBV27 to TRBJ2-7; D may correspond to TRBD1 or TRBD2 (5 bases each). The length of the CDR3 is 19 residues. V lost 3 bases and J 4 bases, leaving 28 bases between the germline ends. Germline lookup yields CDR1 MNHEY and CDR2 SMNVEV (reference sequence). CDR3 amino acids: CASSLRAPDWQGEWYEQYF. DNA for the CDR3: TGTGCCAGCAGTTTGAGAGCGCCCGACTGGCAAGGGGAGTGGTACGAGCAGTACTTC.

The chain combines TRBV13 with TRBJ2-3; 7 bases map to TRBD2. The germline gives CDR1 PRHDT, CDR2 FYEKMQ (reference sequence). Trimming took 4 bases from V and 3 from J; bases not matched to a gene: 7. This CDR3 region has 15 residues. The CDR3 DNA reads TGTGCCAGCAGCTCCTGGGGTAGCGGGACAGATACGCAGTATTTT. Translating gives CASSSWGSGTDTQYF.

The chain links TRBV18 to TRBJ1-6; D gene uncertain. V was clipped by 0 bases and J by 5 bases, with 8 bases between them. CDR1 and CDR2 (germline): KGHSH, LQKENI. The CDR3 runs 15 residues. CDR3: CASSPPAGDNSPLHF. CDR3 sequence (DNA): TGTGCCAGCTCACCACCCGCAGGAGATAATTCACCCCTCCACTTT. Supplemented by reference TRBV18 and TRBJ1-6, the full variable domain reads NAGVMQNPRHLVRRRGQEARLRCSPMKGHSHVYWYRQLPEEGLKFMVYLQKENIIDESGMPKERFSAEFPKEGPSILRIQQVVRGDSAAYFCASSPPAGDNSPLHFGNGTRLTVT.

This sequence joins TRBV7-9 and TRBJ1-3; 7 nucleotides align to TRBD1. The junction had 6 bases not matched to a gene; V was cut back by 3 bases and J by 4 bases. The CDR3 consists of 15 residues. The germline V gene has CDR1 SEHNR and CDR2 FQNEAQ (reference sequence). As DNA, the CDR3 is TGTGCCAGCAGCTTTGGCAGGGGGACCGGAAACACCATATATTTT. It encodes CASSFGRGTGNTIYF.

V is TRBV4-1 and J is TRBJ2-7; no clear D gene. Deletions cut 0 bases from V and 1 base from J, with 16 bases between. The CDR3 runs 17 residues. Germline V gene data show CDR1 as MGHRA and CDR2 as YSYEKL. CDR3 nucleotide sequence: TGCGCCAGCAGCCAAGAGGATCAGCGATCTACGTCCTACGAGCAGTACTTC. Translating gives CASSQEDQRSTSYEQYF.

The chain has TRBV5-1 and TRBJ2-5; a weak D match, TRBD1 (5 bases). Germline V CDR1 and CDR2: SGHRS, YFSETQ. CDR3 length: 15 residues. With 0 bases removed from V and 5 bases from J, the gap between germline ends came to 14 bases. The DNA for the CDR3 is TGCGCCAGCAGCTTGGAGGGGTCTTTCGGGGAGACCCAGTACTTC. Amino acid sequence: CASSLEGSFGETQYF.

The chain couples TRBV6-5 to TRBJ1-2, with D unresolved. V dropped 5 bases and J dropped 5 bases, with 9 bases sitting between them. This CDR3 region has 12 residues. Germline CDR1 and CDR2: MNHEY and SVGAGI. CDR3 coding DNA: TGTGCCAGCAGTCAGACGGAATATGGCTACACCTTC. It codes for CASSQTEYGYTF.

The chain combines TRBV5-1 with TRBJ1-2; no clear D. Trimming took off 4 bases at V and 4 bases at J, with 5 bases between the two ends. The CDR3 has 11 residues. CDR1 is SGHRS and CDR2 is YFSETQ in the germline V gene. The CDR3 DNA is TGCGCCAGCAGCGATACCTATGGCTACACCTTC. This gives the protein CASSDTYGYTF.

The chain's CDR3 is CASSSVGVSYEQYF. The CDR3 DNA follows: TGCGCCAGCAGCTCTGTGGGGGTCTCCTACGAGCAGTACTTC. This rearrangement joins TRBV5-1 to TRBJ2-7; possibly TRBD1 or TRBD2 for D (5 bases each). Germline V gene lookup returns CDR1 SGHRS and CDR2 YFSETQ. The CDR3 is 14 amino acids. V was clipped by 3 bases and J by 0 bases, with 10 bases between them.

This clone was recorded only once. The V gene is TRBV29-1, the J gene TRBJ2-1; D is unresolved. This CDR3 comprises 10 residues. The V end lost 5 bases, the J end lost 12 bases, and 11 bases lay between the germline ends. From germline, CDR1 is SQVTM and CDR2 ANQGSEA. In nucleotides, the CDR3 is TGCAGCGTTAACTACGCAGGGCAGTTCTTC. Translation gives CSVNYAGQFF.

This chain uses TRBV7-9 with TRBJ1-5; D not resolved. Looked up from germline, CDR1 is SEHNR and CDR2 is FQNEAQ (reference sequence). The CDR3 runs to 14 residues. V lost 1 base and J lost 2, with 6 bases in between. The CDR3 is CASSLGQGNQPQHF. In DNA form, the CDR3 reads TGTGCCAGCAGCTTAGGCCAGGGCAATCAGCCCCAGCATTTT.

V and J are TRBV19 and TRBJ2-5; D unclear. The germline CDR1 and CDR2 sequences are LNHDA and SQIVND (reference sequence). The CDR3 contains 11 residues. Trimming removed 4 bases at V and 2 bases at J, with 2 bases between. DNA of the CDR3: TGTGCCAGTAGTACTCAAGAGACCCAGTACTTC. Protein product: CASSTQETQYF.

The J gene is TRBJ2-7, the V gene TRBV30, with 10 bases aligning to TRBD1. Germline CDR1 is GTSNPN and CDR2 is SVGIG (reference sequence). The CDR3 is 15 amino acids. Germline trimming cut 3 bases from V and 6 bases from J; bases unmatched to any gene: 11. The CDR3 here is CAWSPGTGELREQYF. The CDR3 DNA reads as TGTGCCTGGAGCCCTGGGACAGGGGAATTGCGCGAGCAGTACTTC.

This chain connects TRBV5-4 to TRBJ1-2; unclear D gene. CDR3 length: 16 amino acids. In germline, CDR1 is SGHNT, CDR2 YYREEE (reference sequence). Trimming stripped 3 bases from V and 1 base from J, with 16 bases between. CDR3 bases: TGTGCCAGCAGCTCCCCATCGGATGGACTTAACTATGGCTACACCTTC. Translation: CASSSPSDGLNYGYTF.